Listed below are T cell receptor beta chains from one sample, sequenced in a study of cytomegalovirus exposure and HLA in healthy donors. Data came from immunoSEQ multiplex PCR; TCRdb stores just in-frame clones and leaves some out. The sample lists around 130,000 clones, more than 80% seen once, with about 6.7% in the top ten. Source material: PBMCs. All receptors come from a woman aged 25 to 39 in good health and CMV-seropositive. Each CDR3 is given with its conserved first and last residue. The D gene is left open where the match is weak. Only part of the rows carry a size: once, few, many, or a class if the clone is expanded.

D	size	V	J	CDR3	DNA
TRBD1	once	TRBV28	TRBJ1-5	CASSLMGQGNQPQHF	TGTGCCAGCAGTCTAATGGGACAGGGGAATCAGCCCCAGCATTTT
TRBD1	.	TRBV5-1	TRBJ2-7	CASSAPGQGAYEQYF	TGCGCCAGCAGCGCCCCGGGACAGGGGGCATACGAGCAGTACTTC
.	.	TRBV29-1	TRBJ1-2	CSVEDGGGNDGYTF	TGCAGCGTTGAAGATGGCGGGGGGAATGACGGCTACACCTTC
.	.	TRBV18	TRBJ2-3	CASSLLLVRREGADTQYF	TGTGCCAGCTCTCTCCTCCTAGTACGGCGGGAAGGTGCAGATACGCAGTATTTT
.	.	TRBV6-5	TRBJ2-7	CASSRAYEQYF	TGTGCCAGCAGCCGTGCCTACGAGCAGTACTTC
TRBD2	.	TRBV9	TRBJ2-7	CASSKGLAGGSRYEQYF	TGTGCCAGCAGCAAGGGACTAGCGGGAGGGTCACGCTACGAGCAGTACTTC
.	.	TRBV19	TRBJ1-5	CASREGHNQPQHF	TGTGCCAGTAGGGAAGGACACAATCAGCCCCAGCATTTT
TRBD1	.	TRBV4-1	TRBJ1-2	CASSHGDRAVLNYGYTF	TGCGCCAGCAGCCACGGGGACAGGGCGGTGTTAAACTATGGCTACACCTTC
TRBD1	.	TRBV9	TRBJ2-1	CASSVRGLGQGANEQFF	TGTGCCAGCAGCGTAAGGGGTCTGGGACAGGGGGCAAATGAGCAGTTCTTC
.	.	TRBV4-1	TRBJ2-6	CASSGRLSSSGANVLTF	TGCGCCAGCAGCGGGCGCCTGTCCAGCTCTGGGGCCAACGTCCTGACTTTC
.	.	TRBV6-1	TRBJ2-7	CASSARTTSSYEQYF	TGTGCCAGCAGTGCGAGGACTACGAGCTCCTACGAGCAGTACTTC
TRBD1	.	TRBV5-1	TRBJ1-2	CASSLHQGANYGYTF	TGCGCCAGCAGCTTGCATCAGGGGGCTAACTATGGCTACACCTTC
.	.	TRBV5-1	TRBJ1-4	CASSAGQSANEKLFF	TGCGCCAGCAGCGCAGGACAGTCTGCTAATGAAAAACTGTTTTTT
.	.	TRBV28	TRBJ1-1	CASRTPSGITEAFF	TGTGCCAGCAGAACTCCGTCGGGGATTACTGAAGCTTTCTTT
TRBD1	.	TRBV2	TRBJ2-7	CASSVQGDGNEQYF	TGTGCCAGCAGCGTGCAGGGGGATGGCAACGAGCAGTACTTC
TRBD1	.	TRBV19	TRBJ1-3	CASSRTGPGNTIYF	TGTGCCAGTAGTAGGACAGGCCCCGGAAACACCATATATTTT
.	.	TRBV6-6	TRBJ1-6	CASSYQGGSNNSPLHF	TGTGCCAGCAGTTACCAAGGGGGATCAAATAATTCACCCCTCCACTTT
TRBD2	.	TRBV9	TRBJ2-3	CASSIGTSGRSTDTQYF	TGTGCCAGCAGCATCGGGACTAGCGGGAGGAGCACAGATACGCAGTATTTT
.	.	TRBV7-7	TRBJ1-1	CASSFEGGRGGQTEAFF	TGTGCCAGCAGTTTTGAGGGGGGGCGCGGTGGACAGACTGAAGCTTTCTTT
.	once	TRBV11-2	TRBJ1-2	CASSLAPTVYYGYTF	TGTGCCAGCAGCTTAGCCCCGACAGTTTACTATGGCTACACCTTC
.	.	TRBV29-1	TRBJ1-4	CSVQYATNEKLFF	TGCAGCGTGCAGTATGCAACTAATGAAAAACTGTTTTTT
.	once	TRBV19	TRBJ2-1	CASSIDLGRGLYNEQFF	TGTGCCAGTAGTATAGATCTGGGCAGGGGCCTCTACAATGAGCAGTTCTTC
.	.	TRBV9	TRBJ2-5	CASSVVDPPEGTQYF	TGTGCCAGCAGCGTAGTGGACCCCCCTGAGGGGACCCAGTACTTC
.	.	TRBV28	TRBJ1-4	CASSPMGGEKLFF	TGTGCCAGCAGTCCCATGGGGGGAGAAAAACTGTTTTTT
.	.	TRBV29-1	TRBJ2-7	CSVEGGSAYEQYF	TGCAGCGTTGAGGGGGGTTCGGCTTACGAGCAGTACTTC
TRBD1	.	TRBV30	TRBJ1-4	CAWSASGGEKLFF	TGTGCCTGGAGTGCGTCAGGGGGTGAAAAACTGTTTTTT
.	.	TRBV5-8	TRBJ1-3	CASSLGAGNTIYF	TGTGCCAGCAGCTTAGGAGCGGGAAACACCATATATTTT
TRBD2	once	TRBV6-6	TRBJ2-7	CASERDSYEQYF	TGTGCCAGCGAGCGGGACTCCTACGAGCAGTACTTC
.	.	TRBV13	TRBJ1-1	CASSFGQPMNTEAFF	TGTGCCAGCAGCTTCGGACAGCCGATGAACACTGAAGCTTTCTTT
.	.	TRBV2	TRBJ1-6	CASSESAGFDSSPLHF	TGTGCCAGCAGTGAGAGTGCAGGTTTTGATAGTTCACCCCTCCACTTT
TRBD2	.	TRBV29-1	TRBJ2-3	CSVVEREGADTQYF	TGCAGCGTTGTGGAGCGGGAGGGTGCAGATACGCAGTATTTT
TRBD2	.	TRBV28	TRBJ2-7	CASSLLPGGSGSSYEQYF	TGTGCCAGCAGTTTATTACCGGGAGGTAGCGGGAGCTCCTACGAGCAGTACTTC
TRBD1	.	TRBV28	TRBJ2-7	CASSLTGGYYEQYF	TGTGCCAGCAGTTTGACAGGGGGCTACTACGAGCAGTACTTC
.	few	TRBV9	TRBJ1-1	CASSADTEAFF	TGTGCCAGCAGCGCCGACACTGAAGCTTTCTTT
TRBD2	.	TRBV27	TRBJ2-5	CASSLRGLAGAVQETQYF	TGTGCCAGCAGTTTACGGGGGCTAGCGGGGGCCGTCCAAGAGACCCAGTACTTC
TRBD1	once	TRBV5-4	TRBJ1-1	CASRSGTGLNTEAFF	TGTGCCAGCAGGTCCGGGACAGGCCTGAACACTGAAGCTTTCTTT
.	.	TRBV28	TRBJ2-5	CASSSLEQYF	TGTGCCAGCAGTTCCCTGGAGCAGTACTTC
TRBD1	.	TRBV18	TRBJ1-5	CASSPQTGDQPQHF	TGTGCCAGCTCACCACAAACAGGGGATCAGCCCCAGCATTTT
.	.	TRBV9	TRBJ2-6	CASSSTLGSFGANVLTF	TGTGCCAGCAGCTCCACCCTCGGGAGTTTTGGGGCCAACGTCCTGACTTTC
.	.	TRBV7-9	TRBJ1-1	CANSLSEAFF	TGTGCCAACTCGTTGTCTGAAGCTTTCTTT
TRBD1	.	TRBV6-4	TRBJ2-7	CASSRDRSYEQYF	TGTGCCAGCAGTAGGGACAGAAGCTACGAGCAGTACTTC
TRBD1	few	TRBV28	TRBJ1-3	CASSSGGRGVGNTIYF	TGTGCCAGCAGTTCCGGTGGCAGGGGGGTAGGAAACACCATATATTTT
.	.	TRBV7-9	TRBJ1-5	CASSLNRGQPQHF	TGTGCCAGCAGCTTAAATAGGGGCCAGCCCCAGCATTTT
.	.	TRBV12-2	TRBJ1-5	CASRFPPTGSSNQPQHF	TGTGCAAGTCGCTTCCCACCGACAGGATCTAGCAATCAGCCCCAGCATTTT
.	.	TRBV29-1	TRBJ2-7	CSVVMQASSYEQYF	TGCAGCGTTGTTATGCAGGCAAGCTCCTACGAGCAGTACTTC
.	.	TRBV7-9	TRBJ1-1	CASSSPPTDGADTEAFF	TGTGCCAGCAGCTCCCCCCCGACAGACGGTGCGGACACTGAAGCTTTCTTT
TRBD1	.	TRBV5-1	TRBJ2-7	CASSAFGTVTYEQYF	TGCGCCAGCAGCGCCTTCGGGACAGTCACCTACGAGCAGTACTTC
TRBD2	.	TRBV4-1	TRBJ2-2	CASSQSSAGGTGELFF	TGCGCCAGCAGCCAAAGTTCAGCGGGGGGGACCGGGGAGCTGTTTTTT
.	.	TRBV5-1	TRBJ2-2	CASSFTDTGELFF	TGCGCCAGCAGCTTCACGGACACCGGGGAGCTGTTTTTT
.	few	TRBV27	TRBJ2-3	CASSTKSSTDTQYF	TGTGCCAGCAGTACAAAATCTAGCACAGATACGCAGTATTTT
TRBD2	.	TRBV5-1	TRBJ2-3	CASSLGLAGWTDTQYF	TGCGCCAGCAGCTTGGGACTAGCGGGATGGACAGATACGCAGTATTTT
TRBD1	.	TRBV7-3	TRBJ2-2	CASSSHGQGTNGELFF	TGTGCCAGCAGCTCCCACGGACAGGGAACAAACGGGGAGCTGTTTTTT
.	once	TRBV30	TRBJ2-7	CAWSTPNRYEQYF	TGTGCCTGGAGTACACCGAACCGATACGAGCAGTACTTC
.	.	TRBV5-6	TRBJ2-7	CASSALTEITYEQYF	TGTGCCAGCAGCGCCCTGACAGAGATTACCTACGAGCAGTACTTC
TRBD1	.	TRBV5-1	TRBJ1-6	CASSLGGAGQSPLHF	TGCGCCAGCAGCTTGGGGGGCGCGGGACAGTCACCCCTCCACTTT
.	.	TRBV28	TRBJ1-4	CASSLITGPYEKLFF	TGTGCCAGCAGTTTAATAACAGGGCCCTATGAAAAACTGTTTTTT
.	.	TRBV5-1	TRBJ2-2	CASSPLTGNTGELFF	TGCGCCAGCAGTCCCCTAACGGGGAACACCGGGGAGCTGTTTTTT
TRBD2	.	TRBV6-1	TRBJ2-1	CASTLAGGLNEQFF	TGTGCCAGCACCTTAGCGGGGGGACTCAATGAGCAGTTCTTC
.	.	TRBV20-1	TRBJ2-7	CSAASSYEQYF	TGCAGTGCAGCTTCTAGCTACGAGCAGTACTTC